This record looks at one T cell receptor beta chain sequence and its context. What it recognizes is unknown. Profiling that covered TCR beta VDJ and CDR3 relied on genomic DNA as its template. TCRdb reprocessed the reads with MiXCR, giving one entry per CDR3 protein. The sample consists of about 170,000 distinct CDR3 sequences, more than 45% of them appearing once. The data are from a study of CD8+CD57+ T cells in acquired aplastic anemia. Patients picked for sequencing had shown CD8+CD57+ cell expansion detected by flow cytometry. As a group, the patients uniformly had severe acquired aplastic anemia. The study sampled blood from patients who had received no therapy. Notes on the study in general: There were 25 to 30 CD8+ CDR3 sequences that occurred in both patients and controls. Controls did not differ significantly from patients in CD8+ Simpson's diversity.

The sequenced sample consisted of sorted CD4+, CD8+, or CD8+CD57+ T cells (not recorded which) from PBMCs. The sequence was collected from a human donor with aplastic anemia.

The CDR3 spells CASSEEGSGANVLTF. The CDR3 DNA is TGTGCCAGCAGTGAAGAGGGCTCTGGGGCCAACGTCCTGACTTTC. V is TRBV6-1 and J is TRBJ2-6; D is unclear. Between the trimmed V and J ends, which lost 1 base and 0 bases, there was a span of 4 bases. The CDR3 totals 15 residues. In germline, CDR1 is MNHNS, CDR2 SASEGT.